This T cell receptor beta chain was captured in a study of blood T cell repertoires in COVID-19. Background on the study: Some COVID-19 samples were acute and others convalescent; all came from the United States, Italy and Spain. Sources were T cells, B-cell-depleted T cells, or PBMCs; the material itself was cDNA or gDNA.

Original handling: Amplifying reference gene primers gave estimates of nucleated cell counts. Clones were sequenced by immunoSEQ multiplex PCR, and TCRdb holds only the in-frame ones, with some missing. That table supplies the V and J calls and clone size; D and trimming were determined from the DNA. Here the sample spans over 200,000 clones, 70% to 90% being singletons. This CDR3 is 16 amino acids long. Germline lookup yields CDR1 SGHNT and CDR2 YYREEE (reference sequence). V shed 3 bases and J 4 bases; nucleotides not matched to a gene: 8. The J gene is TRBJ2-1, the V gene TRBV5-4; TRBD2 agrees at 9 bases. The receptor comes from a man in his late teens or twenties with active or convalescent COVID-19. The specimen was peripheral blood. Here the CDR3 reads CASSSGTSPKYNEQFF. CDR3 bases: TGTGCCAGCAGCTCCGGGACTAGCCCAAAATACAATGAGCAGTTCTTC.